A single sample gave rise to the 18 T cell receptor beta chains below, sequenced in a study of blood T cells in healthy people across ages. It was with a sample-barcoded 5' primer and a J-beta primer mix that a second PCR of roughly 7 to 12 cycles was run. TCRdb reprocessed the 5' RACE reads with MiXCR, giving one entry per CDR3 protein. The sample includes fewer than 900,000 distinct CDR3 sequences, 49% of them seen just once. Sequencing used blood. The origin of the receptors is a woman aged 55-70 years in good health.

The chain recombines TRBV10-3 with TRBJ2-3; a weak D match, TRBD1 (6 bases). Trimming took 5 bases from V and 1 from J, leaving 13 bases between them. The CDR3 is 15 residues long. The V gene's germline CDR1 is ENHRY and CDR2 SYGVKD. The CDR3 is CAISRQDHRTDTQYF. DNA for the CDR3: TGTGCCATCAGTCGACAGGACCACCGCACAGATACGCAGTATTTT.

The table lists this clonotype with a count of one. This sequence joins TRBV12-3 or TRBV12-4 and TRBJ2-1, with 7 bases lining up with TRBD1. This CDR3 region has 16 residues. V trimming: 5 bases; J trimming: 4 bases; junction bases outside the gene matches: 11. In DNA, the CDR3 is TGTGCCAGCAGTAGGATAACAGGGGCTGTTTACAATGAGCAGTTCTTC. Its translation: CASSRITGAVYNEQFF.

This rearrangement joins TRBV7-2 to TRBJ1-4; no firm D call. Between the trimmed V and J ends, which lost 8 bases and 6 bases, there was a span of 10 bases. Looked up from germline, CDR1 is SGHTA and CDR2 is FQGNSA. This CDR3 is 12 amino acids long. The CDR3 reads CASDLVDEKLFF. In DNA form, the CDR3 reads TGTGCCAGCGATCTAGTGGATGAAAAACTGTTTTTT. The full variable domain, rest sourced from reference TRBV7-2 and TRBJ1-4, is GAGVSQSPSNKVTEKGKDVELRCDPISGHTALYWYRQSLGQGLEFLIYFQGNSAPDKSGLPSDRFSAERTGGSVSTLTIQRTQQEDSAVYLCASDLVDEKLFFGSGTQLSVL.

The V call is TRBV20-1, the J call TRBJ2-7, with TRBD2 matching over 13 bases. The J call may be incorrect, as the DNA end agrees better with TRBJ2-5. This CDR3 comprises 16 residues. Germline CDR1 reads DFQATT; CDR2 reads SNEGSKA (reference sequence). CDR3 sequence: CSARETSGRRVETQYF. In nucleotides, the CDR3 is TGCAGTGCTAGGGAGACTAGCGGGAGGCGCGTGGAGACCCAGTACTTC.

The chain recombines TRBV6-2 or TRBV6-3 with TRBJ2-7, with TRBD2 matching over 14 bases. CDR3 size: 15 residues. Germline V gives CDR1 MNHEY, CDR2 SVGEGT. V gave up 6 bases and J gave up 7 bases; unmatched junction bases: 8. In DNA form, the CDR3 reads TGTGCCAGCAGCCGACTAGCGGGAGGGAAAGGGGAGCAGTACTTC. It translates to CASSRLAGGKGEQYF.

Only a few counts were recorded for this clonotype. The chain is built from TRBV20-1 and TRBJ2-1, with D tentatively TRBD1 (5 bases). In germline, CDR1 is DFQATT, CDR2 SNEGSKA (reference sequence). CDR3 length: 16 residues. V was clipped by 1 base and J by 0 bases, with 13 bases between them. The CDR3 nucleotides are TGCAGTGCTAGAGCCACGACAGCAAGCTCCTACAATGAGCAGTTCTTC. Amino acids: CSARATTASSYNEQFF.

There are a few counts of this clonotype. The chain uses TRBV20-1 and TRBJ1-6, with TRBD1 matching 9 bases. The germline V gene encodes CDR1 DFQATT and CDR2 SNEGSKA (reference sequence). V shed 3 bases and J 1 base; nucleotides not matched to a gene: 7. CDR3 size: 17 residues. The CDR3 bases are TGCAGTGCTAGGCAATTGACAGGGGGATCCTATAATTCACCCCTCCACTTT. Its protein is CSARQLTGGSYNSPLHF.

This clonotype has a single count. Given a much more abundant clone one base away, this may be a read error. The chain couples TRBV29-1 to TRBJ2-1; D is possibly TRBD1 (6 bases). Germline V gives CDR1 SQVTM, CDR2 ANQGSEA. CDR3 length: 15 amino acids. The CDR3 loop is CSVEERQGMGNKQFF. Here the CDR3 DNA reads TGCAGCGTTGAAGAGAGGCAGGGGATGGGCAATAAGCAGTTCTTC.

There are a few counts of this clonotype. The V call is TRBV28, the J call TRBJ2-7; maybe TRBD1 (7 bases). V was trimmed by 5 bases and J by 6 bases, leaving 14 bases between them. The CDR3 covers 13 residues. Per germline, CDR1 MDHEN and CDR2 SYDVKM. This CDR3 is CASSLGTAGEQYF. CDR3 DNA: TGTGCCAGCAGTCTCGGGACAGCGGGCGAGCAGTACTTC. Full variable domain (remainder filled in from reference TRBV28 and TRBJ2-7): DVKVTQSSRYLVKRTGEKVFLECVQDMDHENMFWYRQDPGLGLRLIYFSYDVKMKEKGDIPEGYSVSREKKERFSLILESASTNQTSMYLCASSLGTAGEQYFGPGTRLTVT.

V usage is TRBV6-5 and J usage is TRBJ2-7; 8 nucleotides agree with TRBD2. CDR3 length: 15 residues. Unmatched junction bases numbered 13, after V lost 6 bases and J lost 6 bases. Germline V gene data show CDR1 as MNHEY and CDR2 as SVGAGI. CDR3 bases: TGTGCCAGCAGGGCGTTCGACGGGAGGGCCTCCGAGCAGTACTTC. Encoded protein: CASRAFDGRASEQYF.

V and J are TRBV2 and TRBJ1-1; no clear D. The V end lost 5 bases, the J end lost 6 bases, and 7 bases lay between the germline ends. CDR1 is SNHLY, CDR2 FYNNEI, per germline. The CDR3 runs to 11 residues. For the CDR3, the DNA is TGTGCCAGCAGTTGGACCCCTGAAGCTTTCTTT. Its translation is CASSWTPEAFF.

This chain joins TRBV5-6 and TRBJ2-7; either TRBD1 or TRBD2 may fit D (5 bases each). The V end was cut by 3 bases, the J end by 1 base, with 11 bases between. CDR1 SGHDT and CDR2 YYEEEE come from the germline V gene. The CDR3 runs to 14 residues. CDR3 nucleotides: TGTGCCAGCAGCTCCGGGACCCTGTCCTACGAGCAGTACTTC. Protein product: CASSSGTLSYEQYF.

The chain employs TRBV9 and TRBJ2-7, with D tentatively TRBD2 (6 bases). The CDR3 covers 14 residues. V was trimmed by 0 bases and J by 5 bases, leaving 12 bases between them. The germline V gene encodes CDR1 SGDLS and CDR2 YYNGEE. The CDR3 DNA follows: TGTGCCAGCAGCGTAGCTGGGGGGTTCCACGAGCAGTACTTC. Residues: CASSVAGGFHEQYF.

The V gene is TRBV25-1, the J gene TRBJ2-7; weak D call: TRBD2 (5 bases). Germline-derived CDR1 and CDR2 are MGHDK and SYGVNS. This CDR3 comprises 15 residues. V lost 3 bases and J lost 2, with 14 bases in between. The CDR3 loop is CASSDTRTSPYEQYF. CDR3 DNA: TGTGCCAGCAGTGATACTAGAACAAGTCCCTACGAGCAGTACTTC.

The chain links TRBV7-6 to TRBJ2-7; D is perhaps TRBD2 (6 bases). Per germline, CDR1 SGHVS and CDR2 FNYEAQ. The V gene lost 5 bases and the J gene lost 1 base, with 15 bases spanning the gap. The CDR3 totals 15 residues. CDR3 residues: CASSPLGGTSYEQYF. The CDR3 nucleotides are TGTGCCAGCAGCCCACTGGGCGGGACTTCCTACGAGCAGTACTTC.

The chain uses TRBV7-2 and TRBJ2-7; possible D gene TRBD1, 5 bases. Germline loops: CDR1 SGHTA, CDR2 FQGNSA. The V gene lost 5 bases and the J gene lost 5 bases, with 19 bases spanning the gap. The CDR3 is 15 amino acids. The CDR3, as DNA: TGTGCCAGCAGCCCACGTCCAGGGCAGTACCACGAGCAGTACTTC. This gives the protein CASSPRPGQYHEQYF.

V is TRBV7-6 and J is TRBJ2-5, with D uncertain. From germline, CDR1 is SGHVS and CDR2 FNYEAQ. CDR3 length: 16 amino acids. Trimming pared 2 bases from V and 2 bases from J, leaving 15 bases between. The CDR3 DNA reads TGTGCCAGCAGCTTACCAGGAGCCTCCCCTCAAGAGACCCAGTACTTC. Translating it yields CASSLPGASPQETQYF. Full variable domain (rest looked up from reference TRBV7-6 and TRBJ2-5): GAGVSQSPRYKVTKRGQDVALRCDPISGHVSLYWYRQALGQGPEFLTYFNYEAQQDKSGLPNDRFSAERPEGSISTLTIQRTEQRDSAMYRCASSLPGASPQETQYFGPGTRLLVL.

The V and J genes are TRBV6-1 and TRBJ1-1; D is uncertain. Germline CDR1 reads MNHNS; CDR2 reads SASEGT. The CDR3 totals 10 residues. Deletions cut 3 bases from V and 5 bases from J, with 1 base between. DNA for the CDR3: TGTGCCAGCAGTGAGACTGAAGCTTTCTTT. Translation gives CASSETEAFF.